The 8 T cell receptor beta chains below all came from one sample that was sequenced in a study of T cells expressing NK-cell markers. TCRdb re-called the 5' RACE reads and shows each CDR3 protein once, DNA omitted. Its clone listing holds a few hundred thousand distinct CDR3 sequences. Material for sequencing was blood T cells: a sorted CD56 or NKG2C T cell subset, CD4+ or CD8+ T cells, or bulk PBMC T cells (not recorded which). Receptors originate from a woman aged 50 to 60 in good health.

This chain connects TRBV27 to TRBJ1-1. Looked up from germline, CDR1 is MNHEY and CDR2 is SMNVEV (reference sequence). The CDR3 sequence is 13 residues long. The CDR3 is CASSPYGNTEAFF.

V gene TRBV7-9 combines with J gene TRBJ2-3; TCRdb returns TRBD1, unconfirmable since there is no DNA. CDR3 length: 16 residues. CDR1 SEHNR and CDR2 FQNEAQ come from the germline V gene (reference sequence). This chain's CDR3 is CASRGRQETVTDTQYF.

This rearrangement joins TRBV20-1 to TRBJ1-1. The CDR3 loop spans 16 amino acids. The germline V gene encodes CDR1 DFQATT and CDR2 SNEGSKA (reference sequence). CDR3 loop: CSASVDVSGSGTEAFF.

This chain connects TRBV29-1 to TRBJ2-1. Germline CDR1 is SQVTM and CDR2 is ANQGSEA. CDR3 length: 14 residues. The CDR3 loop is CSVYGGRAFNEQFF.

The chain has TRBV5-1 and TRBJ1-1; no DNA is available, so the TRBD1 call from TCRdb remains unchecked. The germline gives CDR1 SGHRS, CDR2 YFSETQ. The length of the CDR3 is 15 residues. The CDR3 here is CASSLAPQGGTEAFF.

CDR3 loop: CATQGWDVSQPQHF. The rearrangement uses TRBV24-1 and TRBJ1-5; the TCRdb D gene call, TRBD1, has no DNA to confirm it. This CDR3 is built from 14 residues. Germline CDR1 is KGHDR and CDR2 is SFDVKD.

The CDR3 spells CASISLAGGWETQYF. The V and J genes are TRBV25-1 and TRBJ2-5; without DNA, the TCRdb call of TRBD2 cannot be checked. Per germline, CDR1 MGHDK and CDR2 SYGVNS. CDR3 size: 15 residues.

The chain recombines TRBV19 with TRBJ2-3; TCRdb selects TRBD1, and the lack of DNA leaves this call unchecked. CDR1 and CDR2 (germline): LNHDA, SQIVND (reference sequence). CDR3 size: 16 residues. The CDR3 is CASSAQQGSIGDTQYF. Combining the CDR3 with reference TRBV19 and TRBJ2-3 gives the whole variable domain DGGITQSPKYLFRKEGQNVTLSCEQNLNHDAMYWYRQDPGQGLRLIYYSQIVNDFQKGDIAEGYSVSREKKESFPLTVTSAQKNPTAFYLCASSAQQGSIGDTQYFGPGTRLTVL.